This T cell receptor (beta chain) emerged from a study of blood T cells in healthy people across ages. Study-wide findings and caveats: TCR beta diversity was tightly associated with the proportion of naive T cells.

CDR1 and CDR2 from the germline V gene are SQVTM and ANQGSEA. CDR3 length: 12 residues. V was shortened by 6 bases and J by 6 bases, with 14 bases between the two germline ends. About this clonotype itself: Its antigen is not identified.

Donation came from healthy Caucasian individuals in Russia who were aged roughly 6 to 95. Each sample yielded at least 6.5 million isolated PBMCs. Sample-barcoded 5' priming and a J-beta primer mix drove a second PCR of roughly 6 to 12 cycles. MiXCR, applied by TCRdb to the 5' RACE reads, yields one record per CDR3 protein. The sample comprises more than 1 million distinct CDR3 sequences, 40% to 55% of which are singletons, and approximately 17% rests with the top ten. Material: blood. The rearrangement links TRBV29-1 to TRBJ1-2; tentative D call: TRBD1 (5 bases). This clonotype was sampled from a woman in her sixties in good health. The CDR3 bases are TGCAGCGTCCCCAAACTACAGGATGGCTACACCTTC. Translation gives CSVPKLQDGYTF.